One sample yielded the 29 T cell receptor beta chains listed below, sequenced in a study of CD8 T cells in ankylosing spondylitis. TCRdb reprocessed the 5' RACE reads with MiXCR, giving one entry per CDR3 protein. This table has about 360,000 distinct CDR3 sequences, roughly 20% appearing once. What was sequenced was blood, either unsorted or a sorted T cell fraction (not recorded which). The receptors stem from a male donor with ankylosing spondylitis or in good health (not recorded which).

This clonotype was detected a few times. This chain uses TRBV29-1 with TRBJ2-7; 7 bases agree with TRBD1. In germline, CDR1 is SQVTM, CDR2 ANQGSEA. Trimming took 6 bases from V and 2 from J; bases not matched to a gene: 4. The CDR3 contains 12 residues. The DNA for the CDR3 is TGCAGCGTAAGACAGGGCACCTACGAGCAGTACTTC. Protein product: CSVRQGTYEQYF.

This clonotype was recorded a few times. The chain is built from TRBV20-1 and TRBJ2-1; the D call may be TRBD1 or TRBD2 (5 bases each). The CDR3 length is 16 residues. Germline values: CDR1 DFQATT, CDR2 SNEGSKA (reference sequence). Deletions cut 6 bases from V and 2 bases from J, with 20 bases between. DNA of the CDR3: TGCAGTGCCACAACAACCGGGGCCTGGCCCTACAATGAGCAGTTCTTC. Residues: CSATTTGAWPYNEQFF.

This clonotype was counted between two and nine times. The rearrangement links TRBV19 to TRBJ2-2; D unresolved. CDR1 and CDR2 (germline): LNHDA, SQIVND (reference sequence). With 3 bases removed from V and 0 bases from J, the gap between germline ends came to 8 bases. The CDR3 extends over 15 amino acids. This chain's CDR3 is CASSIPTSNTGELFF. CDR3 in DNA: TGTGCCAGTAGTATCCCGACTTCGAACACCGGGGAGCTGTTTTTT.

This clonotype has a count of ten or more. The CDR3 coding sequence is TGTGCCAGCACCCTTGGGACAGCGACCGGGGAGCTGTTTTTT. As protein: CASTLGTATGELFF. V and J are TRBV12-3 or TRBV12-4 and TRBJ2-2; TRBD1 matches 7 bases. The ends lost 7 bases at V and 5 bases at J; junction bases unmatched: 7. The CDR3 has 14 residues.

The chain has TRBV4-1 and TRBJ2-1, with 8 bases lining up with TRBD2. V lost 5 bases to trimming and J lost 3 bases; unmatched junction nucleotides: 6. Germline V lookup: CDR1 MGHRA, CDR2 YSYEKL. CDR3 length: 15 residues. CDR3 DNA: TGCGCCAGCAGCACCCGGACTAGCAGCTACAATGAGCAGTTCTTC. Translated: CASSTRTSSYNEQFF.

This chain links TRBV20-1 with TRBJ2-7; 7 positions match TRBD1. Trimming took 0 bases from V and 2 from J; bases not matched to a gene: 10. The CDR3 is made up of 16 amino acids. CDR1 is DFQATT and CDR2 is SNEGSKA in the germline V gene (reference sequence). The DNA of the CDR3 is TGCAGTGCTAGAGATCTTAGGGGGCTCCACACCTACGAGCAGTACTTC. Translation: CSARDLRGLHTYEQYF.

There are a few counts of this clonotype. The gene calls are TRBV30 and TRBJ2-1; no definite D call. Germline V CDR1 and CDR2: GTSNPN, SVGIG (reference sequence). V lost 3 bases to trimming and J lost 1 base, with 10 bases between them. This CDR3 spans 14 amino acids. CDR3 DNA sequence: TGTGCCTGGAGCTGGGAAGGGTCCTACAATGAGCAGTTCTTC. It is translated as CAWSWEGSYNEQFF. Looking up the rest from reference TRBV30 and TRBJ2-1 gives the full variable domain: SQTIHQWPATLVQPVGSPLSLECTVEGTSNPNLYWYRQAAGRGLQLLFYSVGIGQISSEVPQNLSASRPQDRQFILSSKKLLLSDSGFYLCAWSWEGSYNEQFFGPGTRLTVL.

Here the CDR3 reads CASSKGPRGQWAGELFF. In nucleotides, the CDR3 is TGTGCCAGCAGCAAAGGTCCCAGGGGCCAGTGGGCCGGGGAGCTGTTTTTT. The chain joins TRBV21-1 to TRBJ2-2; the listed D gene, TRBD2, was not tested against the DNA. TRBV21-1 is described as a pseudogene. This CDR3 is built from 17 residues.

This chain links TRBV7-8 with TRBJ2-5; D may be TRBD2 (5 bases). The V end lost 1 base, the J end lost 5 bases, and 17 bases lay between the germline ends. The CDR3 spans 16 residues. Germline lookup yields CDR1 SGHVS and CDR2 FQNEAQ. The CDR3 DNA follows: TGTGCCAGCAGCTTAGTAGCGTCCAGCTCGAGGGAGACCCAGTACTTC. The encoded protein is CASSLVASSSRETQYF.

This clonotype occurred once. The chain combines TRBV11-2 with TRBJ2-7; no firm D call. The length of the CDR3 is 13 residues. V was shortened by 4 bases and J by 1 base, with 8 bases between the two germline ends. Germline assignment: CDR1 SGHAT and CDR2 FQNNGV. The DNA for the CDR3 is TGTGCCAGCAGCTACCCTGATTCCTACGAGCAGTACTTC. It translates to CASSYPDSYEQYF.

The rearrangement uses TRBV6-1 and TRBJ2-3; 9 bases map to TRBD2. J was trimmed by 0 bases and V by 6 bases; bases with no gene match: 4. The CDR3 covers 15 residues. Germline lookup yields CDR1 MNHNS and CDR2 SASEGT. The CDR3 nucleotides are TGTGCCAGCAGGGGGACTAGCCTAAGCACAGATACGCAGTATTTT. Translated: CASRGTSLSTDTQYF.

The sample holds a few counts of this clonotype. V and J are TRBV6-1 and TRBJ2-7; possible D gene TRBD1, 6 bases. Trimming shortened V by 8 bases and J by 0 bases, and 14 bases separated the two germline ends. Looked up from germline, CDR1 is MNHNS and CDR2 is SASEGT. This CDR3 contains 14 residues. CDR3 nucleotide sequence: TGTGCCAGCGGGCCCCGGGACAACTCCTACGAGCAGTACTTC. Translating gives CASGPRDNSYEQYF.

V is TRBV5-1 and J is TRBJ2-2; the match to TRBD2 covers 14 bases. There are 17 residues in the CDR3. Trimming cost V 5 bases and J 4 bases; bases outside gene matches: 7. Per the germline V gene, CDR1 is SGHRS and CDR2 is YFSETQ. CDR3 sequence: CASSPAGTSGGTGELFF. DNA of the CDR3: TGCGCCAGCAGTCCAGCCGGGACTAGCGGGGGCACCGGGGAGCTGTTTTTT. Variable domain in full (rest from reference TRBV5-1 and TRBJ2-2): KAGVTQTPRYLIKTRGQQVTLSCSPISGHRSVSWYQQTPGQGLQFLFEYFSETQRNKGNFPGRFSGRQFSNSRSEMNVSTLELGDSALYLCASSPAGTSGGTGELFFGEGSRLTVL.

The genes are TRBV28 and TRBJ2-1; possibly TRBD1 for D (5 bases). Trimming removed 6 bases from V and 8 bases from J, with 20 bases in between. The germline CDR1 and CDR2 sequences are MDHEN and SYDVKM. This CDR3 has 15 residues. Here the CDR3 reads CASSLGVTIEDEQFF. The CDR3 DNA sequence: TGTGCCAGCAGCCTAGGGGTGACCATTGAGGATGAGCAGTTCTTC.

The chain is built from TRBV4-2 and TRBJ2-7; tentatively, D is TRBD2 (6 bases). The V end was cut by 0 bases, the J end by 7 bases, with 19 bases between. The germline CDR1 and CDR2 sequences are LGHNA and YNFKEQ. The CDR3 spans 16 residues. The CDR3, as DNA: TGTGCCAGCAGCCAAGACCGGAGTCGCGGGGTGGAAGAGCAGTACTTC. Its translation is CASSQDRSRGVEEQYF.

The CDR3 coding sequence is TGCAGTGCTAATGCCCTCATCCCCCCTAGCGGGGGAGCCATCCCCTACGAGCAGTACTTC. This encodes CSANALIPPSGGAIPYEQYF. The V gene is TRBV20-1, the J gene TRBJ2-7, with 10 nucleotides matching TRBD2. The CDR3 is 20 amino acids. The trim removed 4 bases at V and 2 bases at J, leaving 23 bases unmatched. Germline lookup yields CDR1 DFQATT and CDR2 SNEGSKA (reference sequence).

This clonotype was seen ten or more times. The chain employs TRBV29-1 and TRBJ2-2; TRBD1 aligns across 7 bases. V shed 7 bases and J 6 bases; nucleotides not matched to a gene: 8. Germline V gene lookup returns CDR1 SQVTM and CDR2 ANQGSEA. The length of the CDR3 is 13 residues. The CDR3 DNA is TGCAGCGCAAGACAGGGAACGGCCGGGGAGCTGTTTTTT. Translated: CSARQGTAGELFF.

This clonotype was detected a few times. The chain employs TRBV12-3 or TRBV12-4 and TRBJ2-7, with unresolved D. Trimming pared 1 base from V and 4 bases from J, leaving 8 bases between. The CDR3 spans 13 residues. The CDR3 nucleotides read TGTGCCAGCAGTTTAGGGAACGGATACGAGCAGTACTTC. Translated: CASSLGNGYEQYF.

This clonotype was counted a few times. V gene TRBV6-2 or TRBV6-3 combines with J gene TRBJ2-5; the D gene is possibly TRBD2 (7 bases). CDR3 size: 16 residues. Germline V CDR1 and CDR2: MNHEY, SVGEGT. V was trimmed by 2 bases and J by 5 bases, leaving 18 bases between them. DNA of the CDR3: TGTGCCAGCAGTTACGGAGGCTCCGGCGGGGGCGAGACCCAGTACTTC. It codes for CASSYGGSGGGETQYF.

The V call is TRBV4-2, the J call TRBJ2-3; TRBD2 is a possible D gene (6 bases). The CDR3 is 15 residues long. CDR1 and CDR2 (germline): LGHNA, YNFKEQ. The V gene lost 4 bases and the J gene lost 8 bases, with 19 bases spanning the gap. The CDR3 here is CASSPGDFGQGTQYF. As DNA, the CDR3 is TGTGCCAGCAGCCCCGGGGACTTCGGGCAGGGTACGCAGTATTTT.

V gene TRBV4-1 combines with J gene TRBJ1-2; 7 bases fit TRBD1. The CDR3 length is 16 residues. Germline V lookup: CDR1 MGHRA, CDR2 YSYEKL. With 1 base clipped from V and 4 bases from J, the junction kept 9 bases outside the gene matches. The CDR3 nucleotides are TGCGCCAGCAGCCAAGCCCCCGGGACAGCCTCCTATGGCTACACCTTC. Its protein is CASSQAPGTASYGYTF.

This clonotype was detected only a few times. This chain uses TRBV12-3 or TRBV12-4 with TRBJ2-1; D ambiguous. V gave up 3 bases and J gave up 0 bases, with 6 bases separating them. The CDR3 loop spans 14 amino acids. CDR3 in amino acids: CASSFGNSYNEQFF. The DNA for the CDR3 is TGTGCCAGCAGTTTTGGGAACTCCTACAATGAGCAGTTCTTC.

This clonotype was counted only a few times. The chain carries TRBV9 and TRBJ2-2; 8 nucleotides agree with TRBD2. J was trimmed by 5 bases and V by 0 bases; bases with no gene match: 12. From germline, CDR1 is SGDLS and CDR2 YYNGEE. This CDR3 region has 18 residues. The CDR3 here is CASSVDPGGPVYTGELFF. CDR3 nucleotide sequence: TGTGCCAGCAGCGTAGATCCGGGGGGGCCCGTTTATACCGGGGAGCTGTTTTTT.

This sequence joins TRBV7-6 and TRBJ2-2; D call uncertain. The CDR3 contains 15 residues. In germline, CDR1 is SGHVS, CDR2 FNYEAQ. Trimming cost V 4 bases and J 1 base, with 10 bases left between them. CDR3 region: CASSSRPENTGELFF. The CDR3 DNA is TGTGCCAGCAGCTCGAGACCGGAGAACACCGGGGAGCTGTTTTTT. Full variable domain (missing parts from reference TRBV7-6 and TRBJ2-2): GAGVSQSPRYKVTKRGQDVALRCDPISGHVSLYWYRQALGQGPEFLTYFNYEAQQDKSGLPNDRFSAERPEGSISTLTIQRTEQRDSAMYRCASSSRPENTGELFFGEGSRLTVL.

This rearrangement joins TRBV19 to TRBJ2-1; D tentatively reads TRBD1 or TRBD2 (5 bases each). Trimming removed 4 bases from V and 5 bases from J, with 9 bases in between. Per germline, CDR1 LNHDA and CDR2 SQIVND (reference sequence). The CDR3 consists of 13 residues. DNA of the CDR3: TGTGCCAGTAGTAGGGGGATAGACAATGAGCAGTTCTTC. Encoded protein: CASSRGIDNEQFF. The whole variable domain, filled in from reference TRBV19 and TRBJ2-1, reads DGGITQSPKYLFRKEGQNVTLSCEQNLNHDAMYWYRQDPGQGLRLIYYSQIVNDFQKGDIAEGYSVSREKKESFPLTVTSAQKNPTAFYLCASSRGIDNEQFFGPGTRLTVL.

The V call is TRBV4-2, the J call TRBJ2-6, with D unclear. CDR1 LGHNA and CDR2 YNFKEQ come from the germline V gene. The CDR3 contains 20 residues. The ends were cut back, 4 bases at V and 2 bases at J, with 24 bases in the middle. In DNA form, the CDR3 reads TGTGCCAGCAGCCCTGCGTTGGATCAGTACTTTCCCACTGGGGCCAACGTCCTGACTTTC. Amino acids: CASSPALDQYFPTGANVLTF.

The table lists this clonotype with a few counts. The chain is built from TRBV28 and TRBJ2-3, with TRBD2 identical over 11 bases. Germline CDR1 and CDR2: MDHEN and SYDVKM. CDR3 size: 17 residues. V trimming: 0 bases; J trimming: 0 bases; junction bases outside the gene matches: 2. DNA for the CDR3: TGTGCCAGCAGTTTATGGACTAGCGGGGAGAGCACAGATACGCAGTATTTT. This gives the protein CASSLWTSGESTDTQYF.

The chain combines TRBV7-2 with TRBJ2-3, with D unclear. The CDR3 runs 14 residues. The V gene's germline CDR1 is SGHTA and CDR2 FQGNSA. V lost 2 bases and J lost 0, with 6 bases in between. This chain's CDR3 is CASSLIASTDTQYF. The CDR3 DNA reads TGTGCCAGCAGCTTAATAGCCAGCACAGATACGCAGTATTTT.

The CDR3: CASRKDVPYEQYF. In nucleotides, the CDR3 is TGTGCCAGCCGGAAGGATGTCCCCTACGAGCAGTACTTC. The chain carries TRBV21-1 and TRBJ2-7; the DNA was not compared with TRBD1, the D call given in the table. TRBV21-1 is assigned pseudogene status. CDR3 size: 13 residues.